This TCR beta chain was recorded in a study of multiple sclerosis patients with progressive multifocal leukoencephalopathy (dated by TCRdb to between 2019 and 2020). For context, the study as a whole: Several MS patients treated with natalizumab who did not develop PML were sampled longitudinally as controls. The study aimed to detect JC virus-specific or public T-cell expansions arising at the time of PML onset. From before therapy, through 6 and 12 months, up to PML onset, two natalizumab-treated patients who later developed PML were tracked longitudinally. The study examined peripheral T and B cells of MS patients who developed PML (4 under natalizumab, 1 after alemtuzumab) and treated patients who did not. General study outcomes and caveats: Given the small, descriptive cohort, it remained unclear whether the study findings reflect JC virus infection or general immunocompromise. Less diverse TRB repertoires in most PML patients were suggested by lower normalized Shannon entropy, whereas values near 1 were observed in the natalizumab-treated controls. The analysis covered only peripheral blood, although cerebrospinal fluid or brain lymphocytes might be more informative for natalizumab-associated PML. When PML developed, no shared TRBV or TRBJ gene usage and no preferred TRBV-TRBJ pairings were found. TRB clones above 0.5% frequency appeared only in PML patients, but expanded clones at PML onset were already present before and during natalizumab therapy.

Details on this clone: Its antigen remains undetermined. Base qualities are not recorded, but no much larger clone differs from it by a single base.

The CDR3 spans 14 residues, from the cysteine through the phenylalanine. The DNA shown is the 42-base CDR3, in frame from base 1. Per the germline V gene (reference sequence), MNHEY is the CDR1 and SMNVEV is the CDR2. Trimming leaves V shorter by 5 bases and J shorter by 9 bases, with the junction holding 3 bases beyond the gene matches. The intended sense of this specimen's time point label: before natalizumab initiation. Every listed patient had earlier received interferon beta, and every PML patient was female. Blood samples for T0 were taken before the first natalizumab infusion. Isolation of peripheral blood mononuclear cells was performed by Ficoll-Hypaque density gradient centrifugation. TRB CDR3 regions were amplified from genomic DNA with the immunoSEQ two-step multiplex PCR at survey-level depth. Synthetic inline TR CDR3 controls covering all V-J pairings were spiked into each PCR so that template counts could be estimated and amplification bias removed. Reads were processed so that amplification and sequencing bias were reduced, and quantification was performed against synthetic TR CDR3 analogs. The study's processing was this. Raw data were processed in ImmunoSEQ Analyzer, removing out-of-frame sequences and CDR3s with stop codons, and genes were named by IMGT nomenclature. Normalized Shannon entropy, defined as 1 minus Pielou's evenness, was used to summarize repertoire diversity. Only TRB sequences sharing the V gene, the J gene and the CDR3 were counted as identical. Public PML clonotypes were defined as CDR3s shared by two or more PML-onset samples but absent from earlier samples, from controls, and from public databases. CDR3 amino acid composition by position was analyzed with Skylign using the observed count method. Drawn from immuneACCESS, this table holds only the in-frame rearrangements with V and J called that TCRdb kept. Clones are partly lost; checked studies trace under half to an unresolved V gene and leave the rest unexplained. D and trimming come from the DNA, and the V and J calls and clone size come from that table. This sample is represented by 25,000 to 35,000 clones; 90% to 95% of them were singletons. The ten largest clones represent roughly 2% of the sample.

The chain is assembled from TRBV27 and TRBJ1-6, with 11 middle bases fitting TRBD1. The sample comprised PBMCs. This TCR came from a man younger than 40 with multiple sclerosis. The CDR3 amino acid sequence is: CASSPGTGGSPLHF. The nucleotide sequence reads as follows: TGTGCCAGCAGTCCCGGGACAGGGGGTTCACCCCTCCACTTT.